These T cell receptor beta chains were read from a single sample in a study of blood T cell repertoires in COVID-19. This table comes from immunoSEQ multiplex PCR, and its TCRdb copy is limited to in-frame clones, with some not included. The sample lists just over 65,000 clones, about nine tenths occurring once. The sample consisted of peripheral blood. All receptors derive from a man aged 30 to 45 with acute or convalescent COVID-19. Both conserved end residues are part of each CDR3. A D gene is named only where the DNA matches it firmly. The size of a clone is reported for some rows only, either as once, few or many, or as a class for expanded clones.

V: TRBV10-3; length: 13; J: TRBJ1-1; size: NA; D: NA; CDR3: CAIKAGENTEAFF; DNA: TGTGCCATCAAGGCAGGGGAGAACACTGAAGCTTTCTTT
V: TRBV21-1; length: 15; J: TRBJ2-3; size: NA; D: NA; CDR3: CASSRTSGFTDTQYF; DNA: TGTGCCAGCAGCAGGACTAGCGGATTCACAGATACGCAGTATTTT
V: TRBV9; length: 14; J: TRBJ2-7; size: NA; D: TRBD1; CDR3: CASSVGGQGHEQYF; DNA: TGTGCCAGCAGCGTAGGGGGACAGGGTCACGAGCAGTACTTC
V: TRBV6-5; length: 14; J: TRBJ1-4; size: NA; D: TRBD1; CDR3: CASKRSQGGEKLFF; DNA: TGTGCCAGCAAGCGCTCCCAGGGGGGCGAAAAACTGTTTTTT
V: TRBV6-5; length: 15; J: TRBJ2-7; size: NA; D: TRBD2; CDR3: CASRPASGSSYEQYF; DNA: TGTGCCAGCAGACCCGCTAGCGGGAGTTCCTACGAGCAGTACTTC
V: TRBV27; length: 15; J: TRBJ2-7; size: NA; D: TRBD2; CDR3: CASSLWGLVSHEQYF; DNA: TGTGCCAGCAGTTTATGGGGACTAGTTTCGCACGAGCAGTACTTC
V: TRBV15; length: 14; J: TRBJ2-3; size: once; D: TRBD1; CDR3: CATSRDRGTDTQYF; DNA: TGTGCCACCTCCCGGGACAGGGGAACAGATACGCAGTATTTT
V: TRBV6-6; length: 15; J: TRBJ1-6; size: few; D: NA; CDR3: CASTHRRDSTSPLHF; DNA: TGTGCCAGCACCCACCGGAGAGACAGTACTTCACCCCTCCACTTT
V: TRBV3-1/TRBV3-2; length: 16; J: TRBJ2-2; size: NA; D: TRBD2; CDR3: CASSQELAEDTGELFF; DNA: TGTGCCAGCAGCCAAGAGCTAGCGGAGGACACCGGGGAGCTGTTTTTT
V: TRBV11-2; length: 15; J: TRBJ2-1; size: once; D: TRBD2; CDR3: CASSLVSGTYNEQFF; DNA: TGTGCCAGCAGCTTAGTTAGCGGGACCTACAATGAGCAGTTCTTC
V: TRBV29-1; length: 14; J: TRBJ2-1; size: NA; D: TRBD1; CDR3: CSVPGQGYNNEQFF; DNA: TGCAGCGTACCGGGACAGGGATATAACAATGAGCAGTTCTTC
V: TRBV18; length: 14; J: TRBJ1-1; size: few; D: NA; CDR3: CASSLDRVNTEAFF; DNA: TGTGCCAGCTCATTGGACAGAGTGAACACTGAAGCTTTCTTT
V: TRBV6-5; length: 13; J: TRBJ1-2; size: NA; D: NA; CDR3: CASGPREYYGYTF; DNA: TGTGCCAGCGGCCCCCGGGAGTACTATGGCTACACCTTC
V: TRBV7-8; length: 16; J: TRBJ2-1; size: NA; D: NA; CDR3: CASSPSALGAGNEQFF; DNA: TGTGCCAGCAGCCCATCAGCTTTGGGGGCAGGGAATGAGCAGTTCTTC
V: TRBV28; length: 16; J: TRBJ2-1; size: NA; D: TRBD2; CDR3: CASRGQAGGSYNEQFF; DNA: TGTGCCAGCAGGGGACAAGCGGGAGGCTCCTACAATGAGCAGTTCTTC
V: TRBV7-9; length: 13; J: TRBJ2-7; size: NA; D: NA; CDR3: CASTFYGGNEQYF; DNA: TGTGCCAGCACCTTTTACGGGGGAAACGAGCAGTACTTC
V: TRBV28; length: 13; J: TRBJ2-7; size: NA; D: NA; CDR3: CASTGGVSYEQYF; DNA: TGTGCCAGCACCGGAGGGGTCTCCTACGAGCAGTACTTC
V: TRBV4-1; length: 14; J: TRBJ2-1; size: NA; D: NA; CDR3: CASSQGPSYNEQFF; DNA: TGCGCCAGCAGCCAGGGGCCCTCCTACAATGAGCAGTTCTTC